These T cell receptor beta chains were read from a single sample in a study of patients and donors after allogeneic stem cell transplantation. TCRdb re-called the RT-PCR reads with MiXCR, one entry per CDR3 protein. There are more than 150,000 distinct CDR3 sequences in the sample; around two fifths occur only once, and 25% to 35% lies in the top ten. Sequencing used blood, either unsorted or a sorted T cell fraction (not recorded which). The receptors were sampled from a human donor who was either an allogeneic HSCT recipient or a stem cell or donor lymphocyte infusion donor (not recorded which). It is not recorded whose cells these are; they may come from a transplant donor. CDR3s include the opening cysteine and the closing phenylalanine or tryptophan. D genes are given only for firm matches. Size is omitted from some rows. Given values are once, few, many or a class for expanded clones.

DNA: TGTGCCAGCAGTGCGACAGGGGGCTTCACTGAAGCTTTCTTT
CDR3: CASSATGGFTEAFF
size: few
J: TRBJ1-1
V: TRBV12-3/TRBV12-4
D: TRBD1

DNA: TGTGCCAGCAGGTTCCCGGAAGGAGAAGGTACGCAGTATTTT
CDR3: CASRFPEGEGTQYF
size: -
J: TRBJ2-3
V: TRBV12-3/TRBV12-4
D: -

DNA: TGTGCCAGCAGCCGAGGGGGAGGGCCCCCTTTTGTCGCTTTCTTT
CDR3: CASSRGGGPPFVAFF
size: -
J: TRBJ1-1
V: TRBV11-2
D: -

DNA: TGTGCCACCAGTGATTTCGGGACTAGCGGGAGGGGTGAGCAGTTCTTC
CDR3: CATSDFGTSGRGEQFF
size: many
J: TRBJ2-1
V: TRBV24-1
D: TRBD2

DNA: TGTGCCTGGAGACTCACAGGGTCCATGAATCAGCCCCAGCATTTT
CDR3: CAWRLTGSMNQPQHF
size: once
J: TRBJ1-5
V: TRBV30
D: -

DNA: TGTGCCAGCAGTCCTCCAGGGTGGCAAGAGACCCAGTACTTC
CDR3: CASSPPGWQETQYF
size: -
J: TRBJ2-5
V: TRBV12-3/TRBV12-4
D: -

DNA: TGCAGTGGCGTCGACTCACGGGGAAACACCATATATTTT
CDR3: CSGVDSRGNTIYF
size: -
J: TRBJ1-3
V: TRBV20-1
D: -

DNA: TGTGCCAGCAGTTACACTCTAAGTTCGGGGACCCAGTACTTC
CDR3: CASSYTLSSGTQYF
size: -
J: TRBJ2-5
V: TRBV6-5
D: -

DNA: TGCGCCAGCAGCCATTACAGAGGTCTTAATGAAAAACTGTTTTTT
CDR3: CASSHYRGLNEKLFF
size: -
J: TRBJ1-4
V: TRBV4-3
D: -

DNA: TGTGCCAGCAGCTTTAGCGGCGAGCAGTTCTTC
CDR3: CASSFSGEQFF
size: -
J: TRBJ2-1
V: TRBV11-2
D: -

DNA: TGCAGTGCTAGAGGGGCCGGGAGGGACTACGAGCAGTACTTC
CDR3: CSARGAGRDYEQYF
size: -
J: TRBJ2-7
V: TRBV20-1
D: TRBD2

DNA: TGTGCCAGCAGCTTAATGGCTATGGGAGAGAGCGAACAGGAAGAGACCCAGTACTTC
CDR3: CASSLMAMGESEQEETQYF
size: -
J: TRBJ2-5
V: TRBV7-3
D: -

DNA: TGTGCCAGCAGTTTATCCCGGGACAACTATGGCTACACCTTC
CDR3: CASSLSRDNYGYTF
size: few
J: TRBJ1-2
V: TRBV28
D: -

DNA: TGCAGCGCGGGACTGTGGAACACTGAAGCTTTCTTT
CDR3: CSAGLWNTEAFF
size: few
J: TRBJ1-1
V: TRBV29-1
D: -

DNA: TGCAGTGCTACGACCCCCCGGGGTGTCGAGCAGTACTTC
CDR3: CSATTPRGVEQYF
size: -
J: TRBJ2-7
V: TRBV20-1
D: -

DNA: TGTGCCAGCAGTTCCCCGGGGAATACGCAGTATTTT
CDR3: CASSSPGNTQYF
size: few
J: TRBJ2-3
V: TRBV6-2/TRBV6-3
D: -

DNA: TGCAGCGTTGAGGGGACCGTAGATACGCAGTATTTT
CDR3: CSVEGTVDTQYF
size: -
J: TRBJ2-3
V: TRBV29-1
D: -

DNA: TGTGCCAGCAGTTACTCGATGGGGGAAGGGATGGACAATGAATCTTTCTTT
CDR3: CASSYSMGEGMDNESFF
size: -
J: TRBJ1-1
V: TRBV6-5
D: -

DNA: TGTGCCAGCAGCGAGCGGGACAGGACTACTAACTATGGCTACACCTTC
CDR3: CASSERDRTTNYGYTF
size: -
J: TRBJ1-2
V: TRBV9
D: TRBD1

DNA: TGTGCCAGCAGAAAACTAGCGGGAGACAAACCCTACAATGAGCAGTTCTTC
CDR3: CASRKLAGDKPYNEQFF
size: -
J: TRBJ2-1
V: TRBV6-2/TRBV6-3
D: TRBD2

DNA: TGTGCCAGCAGTGCGACTAGCGGGAGAAGCGAGCAGTACTTC
CDR3: CASSATSGRSEQYF
size: -
J: TRBJ2-7
V: TRBV6-2/TRBV6-3
D: TRBD2

DNA: TGTGCCAGCAGTGAACGGGCAAGCTCCTACAATGAGCAGTTCTTC
CDR3: CASSERASSYNEQFF
size: -
J: TRBJ2-1
V: TRBV6-4
D: -

DNA: TGTGCCAGCAGTATCGAGACTAGCGCTATGGACGAGCAGTACTTC
CDR3: CASSIETSAMDEQYF
size: -
J: TRBJ2-7
V: TRBV6-2/TRBV6-3
D: TRBD2

DNA: TGTGCCAGCAGTTTAGCTACAGGGGGCTCGTACGAGCAGTACTTC
CDR3: CASSLATGGSYEQYF
size: -
J: TRBJ2-7
V: TRBV12-3/TRBV12-4
D: TRBD1

DNA: TGCGCCAGCAGCCTTGAAAGGGAAGCTTTCTTT
CDR3: CASSLEREAFF
size: -
J: TRBJ1-1
V: TRBV4-1
D: -

DNA: TGTGCCAGCAGTTTAGCCACCGTGGGACAGGGGAATGAAAAACTGTTTTTT
CDR3: CASSLATVGQGNEKLFF
size: -
J: TRBJ1-4
V: TRBV12-3/TRBV12-4
D: TRBD1

DNA: TGTGCCAGCGGAACTGGACTAGCAACTAGCACAGATACGCAGTATTTT
CDR3: CASGTGLATSTDTQYF
size: -
J: TRBJ2-3
V: TRBV7-2
D: TRBD2

DNA: TGCAGTGCTATAATCCTCCGGGGAACCGGGGAGCTGTTTTTT
CDR3: CSAIILRGTGELFF
size: -
J: TRBJ2-2
V: TRBV20-1
D: -

DNA: TGTGCCATCAGTGATGGGGGGAGCAATCAGCCCCAGCATTTT
CDR3: CAISDGGSNQPQHF
size: -
J: TRBJ1-5
V: TRBV10-3
D: -

DNA: TGTGCCAGCAGCGGAGAGACGGGGGGCTCTGGAAACACCATATATTTT
CDR3: CASSGETGGSGNTIYF
size: -
J: TRBJ1-3
V: TRBV9
D: -

DNA: TGTGCCAGCAGCACGGGAGCCCTGAACACTGAAGCTTTCTTT
CDR3: CASSTGALNTEAFF
size: few
J: TRBJ1-1
V: TRBV5-5
D: -

DNA: TGTGCCAGCAGTGAAGAAGGGTGGGACATTAATGAAAAACTGTTTTTT
CDR3: CASSEEGWDINEKLFF
size: -
J: TRBJ1-4
V: TRBV25-1
D: -

DNA: TGCAGTGCTGAGACAGGGGGCTATTACGAGCAGTACTTC
CDR3: CSAETGGYYEQYF
size: -
J: TRBJ2-7
V: TRBV20-1
D: TRBD1

DNA: TGTGCCAGCAGCAACGAGGGGAGAGCTAATGAAAAACTGTTTTTT
CDR3: CASSNEGRANEKLFF
size: few
J: TRBJ1-4
V: TRBV7-2
D: -

DNA: TGTGCCAGCAGCCCTATCTCGAAGTCGGGAAACACCATATATTTT
CDR3: CASSPISKSGNTIYF
size: -
J: TRBJ1-3
V: TRBV6-5
D: -

DNA: TGTGCCACCAGCAGAGATAGCTGGGACGGGAACACCGGGGAGCTGTTTTTT
CDR3: CATSRDSWDGNTGELFF
size: many
J: TRBJ2-2
V: TRBV15
D: -

DNA: TGCAGTGTTAGACAGGCAGTGGACTATGGCTACACCTTC
CDR3: CSVRQAVDYGYTF
size: -
J: TRBJ1-2
V: TRBV20-1
D: -

DNA: TGTGCCGGGCAGACAGGGAATGGCTACACCTTC
CDR3: CAGQTGNGYTF
size: -
J: TRBJ1-2
V: TRBV12-3/TRBV12-4
D: TRBD1

DNA: TGCAGTGCTAGCTCAACGATGAACACTGAAGCTTTCTTT
CDR3: CSASSTMNTEAFF
size: few
J: TRBJ1-1
V: TRBV20-1
D: -

DNA: TGTGCCAGCAGTCCAGACAGGAGGAACACTGAAGCTTTCTTT
CDR3: CASSPDRRNTEAFF
size: few
J: TRBJ1-1
V: TRBV28
D: -

DNA: TGTGCCAGCAGCCGGGGGACAGCGGGCACTGAAGCTTTCTTT
CDR3: CASSRGTAGTEAFF
size: -
J: TRBJ1-1
V: TRBV16
D: TRBD1

DNA: TGTGCCATCAGTGAGAGGAGGGAGGGAGAGACCCAGTACTTC
CDR3: CAISERREGETQYF
size: -
J: TRBJ2-5
V: TRBV10-3
D: TRBD2